This T cell receptor (beta chain) was documented in a study of T cell changes during pregnancy in multiple sclerosis. V dropped 8 bases and J dropped 8 bases, with 9 bases sitting between them. This CDR3 is built from 11 residues. Profiling relied on immunoSEQ multiplex PCR, and the TCRdb table lists in-frame clones only, not all of them. The data show tens of thousands of clones, 92% seen once. This sample comprised peripheral blood, obtained after pregnancy. V gene TRBV23-1 combines with J gene TRBJ2-2, with TRBD2 as a possible D gene (5 bases). TRBV23-1 is given ORF status, its function remaining uncertain. The clonotype originates from a female donor with multiple sclerosis, enrolled in a pregnancy study. The CDR3 region is CASGGCGELFF. Written as DNA, the CDR3 is TGCGCCAGCGGAGGTTGTGGGGAGCTGTTTTTT.